A selection of T cell receptor beta chains follows, all from one sample in a study of OX40 agonist ivuxolimab in advanced cancers. Here immunoSEQ multiplex PCR was the method, and the copy in TCRdb shows in-frame clones only, minus some. The sample contains more than 80,000 clones, approximately 94% of which appear only once. The source material was CD4+ or CD8+ T cells sorted from blood, sampled in a trial of the OX40 agonist ivuxolimab. These receptors came from an adult with an advanced solid tumor such as melanoma, head and neck, liver or kidney cancer. CDR3s include the opening cysteine and the closing phenylalanine or tryptophan.

v_gene	j_gene	CDR3aa
TRBV4-3	TRBJ2-3	CASSQDQGDTQYF
TRBV5-1	TRBJ1-1	CASSLLGAMNTEAFF
TRBV27	TRBJ1-6	CASSLGSTPLHF
TRBV18	TRBJ2-3	CASSPPPGLAGGLSTDTQYF
TRBV5-6	TRBJ1-2	CASSSPRDLYYGYTF
TRBV4-3	TRBJ2-7	CASSQVDSYEQYF
TRBV9	TRBJ1-2	CASSVGDRGNYGYTF
TRBV25-1	TRBJ2-1	CASGSSGVYNEQFF
TRBV5-4	TRBJ2-2	CASSLAVTGELFF
TRBV13	TRBJ1-1	CASRDPTGWGTEAFF
TRBV5-8	TRBJ2-3	CASSLEFVGTSGGTDTQYF
TRBV5-5	TRBJ1-2	CASSLPGQGARDYGYTF
TRBV5-4	TRBJ1-2	CASSLEQGGNGYTF
TRBV5-6	TRBJ2-1	CASSDGTEQFF
TRBV5-6	TRBJ2-5	CASSLKTGFQETQYF
TRBV6-1	TRBJ2-5	CASSEGLQETQYF
TRBV28	TRBJ1-1	CASSSGVSSTEAFF
TRBV29-1	TRBJ1-2	CSVAGPEGYTF
TRBV12-2	TRBJ2-3	CASRTRDHGGTDTQYF
TRBV6-4	TRBJ2-7	CASSAAEGDEQYF
TRBV6-1	TRBJ2-7	CASNDGGIHEQYF
TRBV27	TRBJ2-1	CASSPAGANEQFF
TRBV29-1	TRBJ1-1	CSVFRGDTEAFF
TRBV13	TRBJ2-7	CASSLGDSGYEQYF
TRBV19	TRBJ1-2	CASSISRGDGYTF
TRBV5-5	TRBJ2-1	CASSPILTSGNEQFF
TRBV28	TRBJ1-1	CASSLTGPEAFF
TRBV27	TRBJ1-5	CASSLREGNQPQHF
TRBV5-4	TRBJ1-3	CASSLEGFGNTIYF
TRBV5-1	TRBJ2-1	CASEGIGNNEQFF
TRBV6-6	TRBJ2-1	CASSLQYNEQFF
TRBV27	TRBJ1-4	CASNPTGFGAANEKLFF
TRBV18	TRBJ1-2	CASSPPGAYGYTF
TRBV19	TRBJ2-7	CASSIGPTPYEQYF
TRBV27	TRBJ2-7	CASSVSGGPEQYF
TRBV5-4	TRBJ2-1	CASSLQGEQFF
TRBV4-3	TRBJ2-1	CASSQGYPGQQGYNEQFF
TRBV5-5	TRBJ2-1	CASSLYNEQFF
TRBV25-1	TRBJ2-1	CASSEIPLSSGEQFF
TRBV21-1	TRBJ1-1	CASSNIPLPAEAFF
TRBV9	TRBJ2-7	CASSTTLSYEQYF